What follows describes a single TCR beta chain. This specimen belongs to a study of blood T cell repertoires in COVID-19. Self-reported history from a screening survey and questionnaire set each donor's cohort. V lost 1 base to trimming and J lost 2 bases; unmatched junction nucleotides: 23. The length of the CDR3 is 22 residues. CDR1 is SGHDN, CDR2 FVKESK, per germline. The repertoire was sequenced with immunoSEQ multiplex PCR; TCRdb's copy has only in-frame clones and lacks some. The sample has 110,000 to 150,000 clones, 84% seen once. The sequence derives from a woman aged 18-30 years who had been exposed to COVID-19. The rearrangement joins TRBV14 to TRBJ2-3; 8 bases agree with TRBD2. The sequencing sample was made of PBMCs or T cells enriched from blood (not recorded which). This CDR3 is CASSQGYLGQTTSGRFTDTQYF. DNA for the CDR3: TGTGCCAGCAGCCAAGGCTATTTAGGGCAGACGACAAGCGGGAGATTCACAGATACGCAGTATTTT.